The clone carrying this TCR beta chain was seen many times. Germline V gene sequence: CDR1 DFQATT, CDR2 SNEGSKA (reference sequence). The V and J ends lost 3 bases and 5 bases, in that order; junction bases with no gene match: 11. The CDR3 runs 15 residues. Unique molecular identifiers were incorporated into the prepared TCRbeta library. TCRdb redid the calling of the PCR reads with MiXCR, one entry per CDR3 protein. The table records hundreds of thousands of distinct CDR3 sequences, approximately 11% of them present only once. This entry belongs to a study of T-cell reconstitution after alpha-beta-depleted transplantation in children.

The sample in question was PBMCs, obtained before TCRalphabeta/CD19-depleted stem cell transplant. The source is a child less than two years old with acute myeloid leukemia, due to receive a stem cell transplant. The rearrangement joins TRBV20-1 to TRBJ2-7; 9 nucleotides align to TRBD2. CDR3 sequence reads: CSASEASGKIDEQYF. The DNA for the CDR3 is TGCAGTGCTAGTGAGGCTAGCGGGAAAATAGACGAGCAGTACTTC.